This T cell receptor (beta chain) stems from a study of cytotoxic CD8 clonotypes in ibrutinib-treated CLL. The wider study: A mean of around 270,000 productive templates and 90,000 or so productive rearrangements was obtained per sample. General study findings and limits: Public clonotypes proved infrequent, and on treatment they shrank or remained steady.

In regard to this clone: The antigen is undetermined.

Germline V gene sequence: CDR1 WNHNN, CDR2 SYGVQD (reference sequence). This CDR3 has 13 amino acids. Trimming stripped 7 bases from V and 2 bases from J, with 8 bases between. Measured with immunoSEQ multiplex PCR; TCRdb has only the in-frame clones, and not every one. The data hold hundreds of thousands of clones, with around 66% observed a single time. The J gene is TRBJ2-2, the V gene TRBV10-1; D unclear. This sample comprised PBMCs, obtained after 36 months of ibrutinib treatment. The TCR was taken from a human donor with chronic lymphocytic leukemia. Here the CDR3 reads CASMEPNTGELFF. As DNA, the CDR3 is TGCGCCAGCATGGAACCCAACACCGGGGAGCTGTTTTTT.